Presented here are 27 T cell receptor beta chains from one specimen sequenced in a study of blood T cells in healthy people across ages. Primed by a sample-barcoded 5' primer and a J-beta primer mix, a second PCR proceeded for 7 to 11 cycles. TCRdb re-called the 5' RACE reads with MiXCR, one entry per CDR3 protein. In the table there are about 2 million distinct CDR3 sequences, roughly 52% of which are singletons. Sequencing used blood. The origin of the receptors is a woman aged 40 to 50 in good health.

This clonotype came up a few times. This chain links TRBV2 with TRBJ2-3; D not certain. The CDR3 totals 14 residues. V lost 7 bases and J 0 bases, leaving 11 bases between the germline ends. Germline loops: CDR1 SNHLY, CDR2 FYNNEI. The CDR3 DNA is TGTGCCAGCACCCTACACCTCAGCACAGATACGCAGTATTTT. Translation: CASTLHLSTDTQYF.

This chain links TRBV2 with TRBJ2-1; D ambiguous. Germline CDR1 is SNHLY and CDR2 is FYNNEI. The CDR3 contains 11 residues. The V and J ends lost 7 bases and 7 bases respectively, with 8 bases between them. Here the CDR3 DNA reads TGTGCCAGCACTGCCCGGAATGAGCAGTTCTTC. This encodes CASTARNEQFF.

The gene calls are TRBV12-3 or TRBV12-4 and TRBJ2-1, with 9 positions matching TRBD1. With V trimmed by 6 bases and J by 5 bases, 8 bases remained unmatched. The CDR3 is 15 amino acids. The CDR3 loop is CASRNRDRVHNEQFF. The CDR3 region has the DNA TGTGCCAGCAGGAACCGGGACAGGGTCCACAATGAGCAGTTCTTC.

The chain has TRBV10-3 and TRBJ1-5, with a weak D call TRBD1 (6 bases). There are 17 residues in the CDR3. With 4 bases removed from V and 0 bases from J, the gap between germline ends came to 16 bases. The germline V gene has CDR1 ENHRY and CDR2 SYGVKD. The CDR3 is CAISGGGESTSNQPQHF. The DNA for the CDR3 is TGTGCCATCAGTGGAGGGGGGGAAAGTACTAGCAATCAGCCCCAGCATTTT.

V is TRBV20-1 and J is TRBJ2-3, with 10 bases lining up with TRBD1. J lost 3 bases, V lost 2 bases, and 8 bases had no gene match. The length of the CDR3 is 16 residues. The germline V gene has CDR1 DFQATT and CDR2 SNEGSKA (reference sequence). CDR3 coding DNA: TGCAGTGCTAGACCACGGACAGGGGGAGAGACAGATACGCAGTATTTT. This sequence encodes CSARPRTGGETDTQYF.

This clonotype was detected a few times. The chain recombines TRBV20-1 with TRBJ2-1; 8 bases map to TRBD1. V gave up 6 bases and J gave up 1 base; unmatched junction bases: 8. Per germline, CDR1 DFQATT and CDR2 SNEGSKA (reference sequence). The CDR3 covers 15 residues. The CDR3 spells CSATDRVISYNEQFF. The CDR3 region has the DNA TGCAGTGCGACGGACAGGGTGATTTCCTACAATGAGCAGTTCTTC.

This clonotype was counted only a few times. The chain links TRBV20-1 to TRBJ2-7, with no clear D. The germline V and J ends were trimmed by 2 bases and 2 bases, with 13 bases remaining between them. Germline V gene lookup returns CDR1 DFQATT and CDR2 SNEGSKA (reference sequence). This CDR3 comprises 14 residues. The CDR3 region has the DNA TGCAGTGCTAGATTCCCGACTGAAACCTACGAGCAGTACTTC. This codes for CSARFPTETYEQYF.

This clonotype was seen a few times. CDR3 in amino acids: CASSQAWTGGNEQFF. As DNA, the CDR3 is TGCGCCAGCAGCCAAGCATGGACAGGGGGCAATGAGCAGTTCTTC. This chain joins TRBV5-1 and TRBJ2-1; 10 bases are shared with TRBD1. V lost 4 bases and J lost 6; bases outside the gene matches: 7. Germline CDR1 reads SGHRS; CDR2 reads YFSETQ. There are 15 residues in the CDR3.

V gene TRBV20-1 combines with J gene TRBJ1-4; D is undetermined. Germline assignment: CDR1 DFQATT and CDR2 SNEGSKA (reference sequence). The CDR3 contains 13 residues. Trimming stripped 0 bases from V and 8 bases from J, with 10 bases between. The CDR3: CSAREGSEEKLFF. The CDR3 bases are TGCAGTGCTAGAGAGGGGTCCGAAGAAAAACTGTTTTTT.

CDR3 nucleotides: TGCGCCAGCAGCTATGGACCTTCCCGGGACACCTCGTTTTGGGAGCAGTACTTC. Its protein is CASSYGPSRDTSFWEQYF. The V call is TRBV5-1, the J call TRBJ2-4, with D possibly matching TRBD1 (6 bases). Deletions cut 3 bases from V and 13 bases from J, with 32 bases between. Germline assignment: CDR1 SGHRS and CDR2 YFSETQ. The CDR3 extends over 18 amino acids.

V usage is TRBV3-1 and J usage is TRBJ1-2; D is uncertain. The CDR3 has 13 residues. With 0 bases removed from V and 8 bases from J, the gap between germline ends came to 10 bases. The V gene's germline CDR1 is LGHDT and CDR2 YNNKEL (reference sequence). CDR3 bases: TGTGCCAGCAGCCAAGAAGTAATGTTCGGCTACACCTTC. It is translated as CASSQEVMFGYTF.

This clonotype has just a few counts. This rearrangement joins TRBV6-6 to TRBJ2-1, with 10 bases matching TRBD1. The J call may not be correct, given that the DNA end is closer to TRBJ2-7. The CDR3 covers 15 residues. Germline lookup yields CDR1 MNHNY and CDR2 SVGAGI (reference sequence). The CDR3 spells CASSPWTGGGNEQYF. DNA for the CDR3: TGTGCCAGCAGTCCTTGGACAGGGGGAGGCAATGAGCAGTACTTC.

This clonotype was found a few times. CDR3 in amino acids: CAISEFGLDSPYEQYF. The CDR3, as DNA: TGTGCCATCAGTGAGTTCGGGCTAGACTCCCCTTACGAGCAGTACTTC. V is TRBV10-3 and J is TRBJ2-7; D gene ambiguous. Germline CDR1 reads ENHRY; CDR2 reads SYGVKD. Trimming took off 1 base at V and 4 bases at J, with 17 bases between the two ends. The CDR3 covers 16 residues.

The chain links TRBV11-2 to TRBJ2-1; TRBD2 agrees at 11 bases. The CDR3 runs 17 residues. CDR1 is SGHAT, CDR2 FQNNGV, per germline. The V segment lost 5 bases and the J segment 7 bases; nucleotides outside the gene matches: 13. CDR3 DNA sequence: TGTGCCAGCAGCCCGGTAGCGGGGGGGCCTGAGAATAATGAGCAGTTCTTC. It codes for CASSPVAGGPENNEQFF. The full variable domain, rest sourced from reference TRBV11-2 and TRBJ2-1, is EAGVAQSPRYKIIEKRQSVAFWCNPISGHATLYWYQQILGQGPKLLIQFQNNGVVDDSQLPKDRFSAERLKGVDSTLKIQPAKLEDSAVYLCASSPVAGGPENNEQFFGPGTRLTVL.

Worth noting for this clonotype: An end of the junction does not agree with germline; a read error may underlie this. V and J are TRBV2 and TRBJ2-1; possibly TRBD2 for D (7 bases). Germline assignment: CDR1 SNHLY and CDR2 FYNNEI. The CDR3 contains 16 residues. This CDR3 is CTSSEVWGGANDEQFF. CDR3 in DNA: TGTACCAGCAGTGAAGTTTGGGGGGGGGCCAATGATGAGCAGTTCTTC.

There are a few counts of this clonotype. This chain connects TRBV7-2 to TRBJ2-3, with 11 positions matching TRBD2. Germline loops: CDR1 SGHTA, CDR2 FQGNSA. V lost 1 base and J lost 7; bases outside the gene matches: 4. The CDR3 totals 15 residues. The CDR3 reads CASSLGGLAAHTQYF. The CDR3 coding sequence is TGTGCCAGCAGCTTAGGGGGACTAGCGGCCCATACGCAGTATTTT.

The sample holds a few counts of this clonotype. The chain carries TRBV7-8 and TRBJ1-2; D ambiguous. The CDR3 spans 16 residues. With 4 bases removed from V and 3 bases from J, the gap between germline ends came to 18 bases. Germline V gene data show CDR1 as SGHVS and CDR2 as FQNEAQ. The CDR3 protein is CASSSLVKERDYGYTF. For the CDR3, the DNA is TGTGCCAGCAGCTCCCTTGTGAAGGAGCGAGACTATGGCTACACCTTC.

V is TRBV6-5 and J is TRBJ2-4, with D perhaps matching TRBD2 (6 bases). Trimming removed 2 bases at V and 5 bases at J, with 22 bases between. This CDR3 has 18 amino acids. CDR1 MNHEY and CDR2 SVGAGI come from the germline V gene. The CDR3 coding sequence is TGTGCCAGCAGTTACCGGGTAGCCGACTTAGGGACTGAAAACATTCAGTACTTC. This gives the protein CASSYRVADLGTENIQYF.

The J gene is TRBJ2-7, the V gene TRBV7-9; the D gene could be TRBD1 or TRBD2 (7 bases each). V was clipped by 1 base and J by 6 bases, with 19 bases between them. CDR3 length equals 16 residues. Looked up from germline, CDR1 is SEHNR and CDR2 is FQNEAQ (reference sequence). CDR3 residues: CASSLVQGGTESEQYF. CDR3 sequence (DNA): TGTGCCAGCAGCTTAGTCCAGGGGGGGACAGAGAGCGAGCAGTACTTC.

The chain recombines TRBV28 with TRBJ1-2; the D is unclear. Germline-derived CDR1 and CDR2 are MDHEN and SYDVKM. The CDR3 sequence is 15 residues long. Trimming removed 4 bases from V and 6 bases from J, with 18 bases in between. CDR3 residues: CASSSPGVLGDGYTF. DNA for the CDR3: TGTGCCAGCAGTTCCCCGGGCGTTCTCGGGGATGGCTACACCTTC.

CDR3 residues: CASSKALGTSGGEDNEQFF. For the CDR3, the DNA is TGTGCCAGCAGCAAAGCGCTTGGGACTAGCGGGGGGGAGGACAATGAGCAGTTCTTC. The V and J genes are TRBV21-1 and TRBJ2-1; TRBD2 is the table's D call and was not checked against the DNA. TRBV21-1 is assigned pseudogene status. The CDR3 totals 19 residues.

The V and J genes are TRBV28 and TRBJ1-1; D unclear. Trimming removed 5 bases from V and 1 base from J, with 8 bases in between. Germline V gene data show CDR1 as MDHEN and CDR2 as SYDVKM. The CDR3 is made up of 13 amino acids. The CDR3 region is CASSVTRNTEAFF. As DNA, the CDR3 is TGTGCCAGCAGTGTAACAAGGAACACTGAAGCTTTCTTT.

This chain connects TRBV5-1 to TRBJ2-3; TRBD2 matches 7 bases. Trimming took 4 bases from V and 8 from J; bases not matched to a gene: 4. This CDR3 has 12 residues. Germline assignment: CDR1 SGHRS and CDR2 YFSETQ. The CDR3 spells CASSAGGTTQYF. CDR3 nucleotide sequence: TGCGCCAGCAGCGCCGGGGGGACTACGCAGTATTTT.

Only a few counts were recorded for this clonotype. The genes are TRBV24-1 and TRBJ2-7, with 8 bases fitting TRBD2. J lost 6 bases, V lost 9 bases, and 15 bases had no gene match. Germline CDR1 and CDR2: KGHDR and SFDVKD. The CDR3 has 15 residues. CDR3 residues: CATGASRGGRSEQYF. In nucleotides, the CDR3 is TGTGCCACCGGTGCTTCCCGGGGGGGCAGGAGCGAGCAGTACTTC.

V is TRBV7-9 and J is TRBJ2-3; unclear D gene. In germline, CDR1 is SEHNR, CDR2 FQNEAQ (reference sequence). The CDR3 is made up of 19 amino acids. V was clipped by 1 base and J by 0 bases, with 20 bases between them. CDR3 sequence: CASSLDFSWGTQSTDTQYF. The CDR3 coding sequence is TGTGCCAGCAGCTTAGACTTTTCATGGGGAACCCAAAGCACAGATACGCAGTATTTT. Based on the CDR3 plus reference TRBV7-9 and TRBJ2-3, the full variable domain is DTGVSQNPRHKITKRGQNVTFRCDPISEHNRLYWYRQTLGQGPEFLTYFQNEAQLEKSRLLSDRFSAERPKGSFSTLEIQRTEQGDSAMYLCASSLDFSWGTQSTDTQYFGPGTRLTVL.

This clonotype occurred a few times. V and J are TRBV3-1 and TRBJ2-1; tentative D call: TRBD1 (5 bases). The V gene lost 4 bases and the J gene lost 4 bases, with 17 bases spanning the gap. The CDR3 sequence is 16 residues long. Germline V lookup: CDR1 LGHDT, CDR2 YNNKEL (reference sequence). The CDR3: CASSPRRTPPYNEQFF. The DNA for the CDR3 is TGTGCCAGCAGCCCCCGACGGACACCCCCTTACAATGAGCAGTTCTTC.

The sample holds a few counts of this clonotype. As DNA, the CDR3 is TGCAGTGCTAGGGCGGTGGTAGGGCCCAGCGAGCAGTACTTC. Its translation is CSARAVVGPSEQYF. V and J are TRBV20-1 and TRBJ2-7; no definite D call. Germline V lookup: CDR1 DFQATT, CDR2 SNEGSKA (reference sequence). Trimming cost V 3 bases and J 6 bases, with 18 bases left between them. The CDR3 is made up of 14 amino acids.